This note documents a single T cell receptor (beta chain) sequence. No antigen is known for it. V was pared by 0 bases and J by 7 bases, with 8 bases of the junction left unmatched. This CDR3 is 16 amino acids long. Looked up from germline, CDR1 is MGHRA and CDR2 is YSYEKL. TCR beta libraries were built with iRepertoire HTBI primers and Arm-PCR of CDR3 regions. TCRdb called the multiplex PCR reads again in MiXCR, with one record for every CDR3 protein. The top ten hold approximately 20% of the sample, which has some 370,000 distinct CDR3 sequences, 10% to 15% seen once. Time point here: newly diagnosed GD, antithyroid drugs for less than 3 months. After RNA was extracted from PBMCs, the TCR library was made from it. The sample is drawn from a study of regulatory T cells in long-lasting Graves disease. The study, taken as a whole, reports: Rather than thyroid tissue, only peripheral blood underwent study. Comparison showed that persistent patients shared more public clonotypes (about 2,800) than new patients (approximately 870).

This sample also appeared in a second study, on T cells in Graves' hyperthyroidism and ophthalmopathy. That paper adds: Exclusion of patients followed from uncontrolled infection, other autoimmune disease, pregnancy or lactation. The study used the HTBI primer set for a first-round RT-PCR of the TCR CDR3.

This TCR was recovered from a woman younger than 30 with Graves disease. Specimen: peripheral blood mononuclear cells (PBMCs), collected at new diagnosis, from a patient treated with antithyroid drugs. The chain employs TRBV4-1 and TRBJ2-1; 8 bases agree with TRBD2. The CDR3 nucleotides read TGCGCCAGCAGCCAAGACCCCCGGGGGGGCCTTAATGAGCAGTTCTTC. Protein product: CASSQDPRGGLNEQFF.